This TCR beta chain originates from a study of Ad26.COV2.S vaccination and SARS-CoV-2 variants. Study-wide points: People given the vaccine had a wider spike-specific TCR breadth than placebo recipients did. Vaccine and placebo recipients had similar non-spike TCR breadth. Reportedly, spike-specific CD8+ and CD4+ T cell responses achieved substantial breadth once vaccination had taken place.

In regard to this clone: As yet, its antigen is unknown.

The length of the CDR3 is 14 residues. The trim removed 3 bases at V and 2 bases at J, leaving 4 bases unmatched. The V gene's germline CDR1 is SGHRS and CDR2 YFSETQ. Produced via immunoSEQ multiplex PCR; TCRdb's table is partial and in-frame only. The sample carries about 350,000 clones, 90% to 95% recorded once. The TCR comes from a human donor who had recovered from COVID-19. The sample consisted of peripheral blood, taken after recovery from COVID-19. The rearrangement links TRBV5-1 to TRBJ2-7; 8 bases agree with TRBD1. DNA for the CDR3: TGCGCCAGCAGCTCGGGACAGGCGACCTACGAGCAGTACTTC. Amino acid sequence: CASSSGQATYEQYF. Filled out from reference TRBV5-1 and TRBJ2-7, the complete variable domain reads KAGVTQTPRYLIKTRGQQVTLSCSPISGHRSVSWYQQTPGQGLQFLFEYFSETQRNKGNFPGRFSGRQFSNSRSEMNVSTLELGDSALYLCASSSGQATYEQYFGPGTRLTVT.